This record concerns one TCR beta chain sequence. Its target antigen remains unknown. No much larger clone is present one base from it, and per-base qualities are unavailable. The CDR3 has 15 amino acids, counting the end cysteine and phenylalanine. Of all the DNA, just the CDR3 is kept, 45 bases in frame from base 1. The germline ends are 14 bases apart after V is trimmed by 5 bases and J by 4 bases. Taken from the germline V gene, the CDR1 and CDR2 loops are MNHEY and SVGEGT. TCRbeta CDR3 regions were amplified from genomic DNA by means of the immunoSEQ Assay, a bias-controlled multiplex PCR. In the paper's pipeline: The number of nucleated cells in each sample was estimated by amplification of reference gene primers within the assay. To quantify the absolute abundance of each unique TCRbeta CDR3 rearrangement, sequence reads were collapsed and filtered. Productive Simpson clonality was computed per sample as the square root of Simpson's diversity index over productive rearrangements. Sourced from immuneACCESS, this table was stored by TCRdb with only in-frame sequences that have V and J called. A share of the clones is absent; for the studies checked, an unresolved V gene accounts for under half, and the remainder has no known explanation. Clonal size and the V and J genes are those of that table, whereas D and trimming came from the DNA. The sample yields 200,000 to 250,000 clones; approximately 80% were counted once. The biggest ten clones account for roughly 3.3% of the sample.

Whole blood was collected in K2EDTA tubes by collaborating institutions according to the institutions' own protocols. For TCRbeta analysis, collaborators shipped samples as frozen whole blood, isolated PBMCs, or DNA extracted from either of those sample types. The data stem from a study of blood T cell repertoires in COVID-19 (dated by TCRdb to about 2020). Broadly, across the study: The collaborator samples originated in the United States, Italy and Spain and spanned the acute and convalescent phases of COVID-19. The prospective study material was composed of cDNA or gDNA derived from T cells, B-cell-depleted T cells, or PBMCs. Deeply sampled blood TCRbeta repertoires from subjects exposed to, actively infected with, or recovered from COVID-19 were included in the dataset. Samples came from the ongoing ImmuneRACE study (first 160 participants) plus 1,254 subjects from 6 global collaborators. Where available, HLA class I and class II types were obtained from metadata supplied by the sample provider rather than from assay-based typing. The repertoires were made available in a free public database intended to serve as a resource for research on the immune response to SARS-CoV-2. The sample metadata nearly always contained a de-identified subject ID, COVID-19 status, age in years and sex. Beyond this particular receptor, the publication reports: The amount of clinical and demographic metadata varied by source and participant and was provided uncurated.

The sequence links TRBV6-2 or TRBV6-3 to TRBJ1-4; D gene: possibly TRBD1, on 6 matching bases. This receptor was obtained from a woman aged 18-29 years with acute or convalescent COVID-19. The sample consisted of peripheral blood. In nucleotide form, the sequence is TGTGCCAGCAGTGCTCCCGGGACAAGTAATGAAAAACTGTTTTTT. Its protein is CASSAPGTSNEKLFF.